Following are 29 T cell receptor beta chains from one sample sequenced in a study of T cell responses to AZD1222 COVID-19 vaccine. TCRdb's copy holds only in-frame clones and misses some; the assay was immunoSEQ multiplex PCR. The profile shows nearly 55,000 clones, approximately 88% of them singletons. Source: peripheral blood, taken 28 days after the second AZD1222 dose. The receptor set was obtained from an adult who received the AZD1222 COVID-19 vaccine.

The gene calls are TRBV29-1 and TRBJ2-1, with TRBD1 matching 9 bases. J was trimmed by 6 bases and V by 2 bases; bases with no gene match: 8. CDR1 and CDR2 from the germline V gene are SQVTM and ANQGSEA. The CDR3 has 15 residues. In DNA, the CDR3 is TGCAGCGTTGAACCGACAGGGGGGGCCTTCAATGAGCAGTTCTTC. Protein product: CSVEPTGGAFNEQFF.

The chain has TRBV4-1 and TRBJ1-2; 7 positions match TRBD1. Per the germline V gene, CDR1 is MGHRA and CDR2 is YSYEKL. The ends lost 0 bases at V and 3 bases at J; junction bases unmatched: 4. The CDR3 runs to 15 residues. The CDR3 here is CASSQDGQAHYGYTF. CDR3 DNA: TGCGCCAGCAGCCAAGATGGACAGGCCCACTATGGCTACACCTTC.

This clone was seen a handful of times. The chain uses TRBV5-1 and TRBJ1-4, with D possibly TRBD1 on 5 matching bases. This CDR3 is built from 15 residues. In germline, CDR1 is SGHRS, CDR2 YFSETQ. The germline V and J ends were trimmed by 4 bases and 3 bases, with 13 bases remaining between them. CDR3 DNA sequence: TGCGCCAGCAGCAGGTCAGGGTCGGCTAATGAAAAACTGTTTTTT. Its protein is CASSRSGSANEKLFF.

The chain uses TRBV5-4 and TRBJ1-2; D not certain. There are 15 residues in the CDR3. Germline V gene sequence: CDR1 SGHNT, CDR2 YYREEE (reference sequence). V lost 5 bases and J lost 5, with 19 bases in between. CDR3 protein: CASSPDTGGLYGYTF. DNA for the CDR3: TGTGCCAGCAGTCCCGACACCGGCGGCCTTTATGGCTACACCTTC.

V gene TRBV12-3 or TRBV12-4 combines with J gene TRBJ2-1; the D call may be TRBD1 or TRBD2 (5 bases each). The CDR3 is 12 amino acids. V was trimmed by 8 bases and J by 0 bases, leaving 5 bases between them. DNA of the CDR3: TGTGCCAGCGGGGGCTCCTACAATGAGCAGTTCTTC. It translates to CASGGSYNEQFF.

The chain uses TRBV10-2 and TRBJ1-5; D gene ambiguous. The V end was cut by 4 bases, the J end by 2 bases, with 6 bases between. From germline, CDR1 is WSHSY and CDR2 SAAADI. The CDR3 contains 13 residues. The CDR3 here is CASSVGGNQPQHF. CDR3 bases: TGCGCCAGCAGTGTCGGGGGCAATCAGCCCCAGCATTTT.

The chain carries TRBV30 and TRBJ2-7; maybe TRBD2 (6 bases). CDR1 is GTSNPN and CDR2 is SVGIG in the germline V gene (reference sequence). This CDR3 comprises 13 residues. Trimming shortened V by 2 bases and J by 6 bases, and 14 bases separated the two germline ends. The CDR3 reads CAWSSGLKFEQYF. In nucleotides, the CDR3 is TGTGCCTGGAGTTCCGGACTAAAATTCGAGCAGTACTTC.

This clone was detected once. This chain links TRBV7-9 with TRBJ2-7; TRBD2 aligns across 10 bases. CDR3 length equals 16 residues. The germline V gene encodes CDR1 SEHNR and CDR2 FQNEAQ (reference sequence). The V gene end was trimmed by 2 bases and the J gene end by 3 bases; junction bases not matched to a gene: 7. The CDR3 coding sequence is TGTGCCAGCAGCTTACCCTTAGCGGGAGGAAACTACGAGCAGTACTTC. This encodes CASSLPLAGGNYEQYF.

This rearrangement joins TRBV5-1 to TRBJ2-5; no clear D. V shed 1 base and J shed 1 base, with 11 bases lying between them. Germline CDR1 reads SGHRS; CDR2 reads YFSETQ. The CDR3 has 15 residues. In DNA, the CDR3 is TGCGCCAGCAGCTTGCGATCTGGTATCCAAGAGACCCAGTACTTC. It yields the protein CASSLRSGIQETQYF. Filled out from reference TRBV5-1 and TRBJ2-5, the complete variable domain reads KAGVTQTPRYLIKTRGQQVTLSCSPISGHRSVSWYQQTPGQGLQFLFEYFSETQRNKGNFPGRFSGRQFSNSRSEMNVSTLELGDSALYLCASSLRSGIQETQYFGPGTRLLVL.

The chain joins TRBV6-5 to TRBJ1-1; 8 nucleotides align to TRBD1. Germline assignment: CDR1 MNHEY and CDR2 SVGAGI. The J segment lost 7 bases and the V segment lost 0 bases, leaving 4 bases of the junction unmatched. This CDR3 comprises 14 residues. The CDR3 DNA reads as TGTGCCAGCAGTTACTCCCAGGGGGCTGGTGAAGCTTTCTTT. This codes for CASSYSQGAGEAFF.

This clone was recorded only once. The genes are TRBV9 and TRBJ1-3; 8 nucleotides match TRBD1. Trimming cost V 6 bases and J 4 bases; bases outside gene matches: 9. The CDR3 extends over 15 amino acids. CDR1 is SGDLS and CDR2 is YYNGEE in the germline V gene. The CDR3 sequence is CASTGTGMSGNTIYF. The CDR3 nucleotides read TGTGCCAGCACCGGGACAGGCATGAGCGGAAACACCATATATTTT. The complete variable domain, with remaining parts taken from reference TRBV9 and TRBJ1-3, reads DSGVTQTPKHLITATGQRVTLRCSPRSGDLSVYWYQQSLDQGLQFLIQYYNGEERAKGNILERFSAQQFPDLHSELNLSSLELGDSALYFCASTGTGMSGNTIYFGEGSWLTVV.

This clone was recorded a few times. V gene TRBV21-1 combines with J gene TRBJ2-5; the DNA was not used to check the table's D call, TRBD2. TRBV21-1 counts as a pseudogene. The CDR3 contains 15 residues. CDR3 sequence (DNA): TGTGCCAGCAGCAAAGCGGGAGGGGGTGAGGAGACCCAGTACTTC. Protein: CASSKAGGGEETQYF.

CDR3 residues: CASSPDRRKNEKLFF. DNA of the CDR3: TGTGCCAGCAGCCCTGACAGGCGGAAGAATGAAAAACTGTTTTTT. The V and J genes are TRBV7-9 and TRBJ1-4; D might be TRBD1 (6 bases). Looked up from germline, CDR1 is SEHNR and CDR2 is FQNEAQ (reference sequence). Trimming cost V 5 bases and J 5 bases, with 15 bases left between them. The length of the CDR3 is 15 residues. The full variable domain, rest sourced from reference TRBV7-9 and TRBJ1-4, is DTGVSQNPRHKITKRGQNVTFRCDPISEHNRLYWYRQTLGQGPEFLTYFQNEAQLEKSRLLSDRFSAERPKGSFSTLEIQRTEQGDSAMYLCASSPDRRKNEKLFFGSGTQLSVL.

The genes are TRBV12-3 or TRBV12-4 and TRBJ1-2; TRBD1 agrees at 8 bases. V trimming: 6 bases; J trimming: 2 bases; junction bases outside the gene matches: 2. This CDR3 is built from 13 residues. As DNA, the CDR3 is TGTGCCAGCAGCCGACAGGGGAACTATGGCTACACCTTC. Protein product: CASSRQGNYGYTF.

The V gene is TRBV24-1, the J gene TRBJ2-2; 13 nucleotides match TRBD2. V was clipped by 1 base and J by 0 bases; unmatched bases: 7. The V gene's germline CDR1 is KGHDR and CDR2 SFDVKD. This CDR3 has 20 amino acids. DNA for the CDR3: TGTGCCACCAGTGATTTAAGGACTAGCGGGAGAATTTCGAACACCGGGGAGCTGTTTTTT. Translation: CATSDLRTSGRISNTGELFF.

The rearrangement uses TRBV7-3 and TRBJ1-1, with D maybe TRBD1 (6 bases). CDR3 size: 16 residues. V lost 4 bases to trimming and J lost 1 base, with 16 bases between them. The germline CDR1 and CDR2 sequences are SGHTA and FQGTGA. CDR3 region: CASSSTGTPRNTEAFF. The CDR3 nucleotides read TGTGCCAGCAGCTCGACCGGGACACCGAGGAACACTGAAGCTTTCTTT.

V is TRBV2 and J is TRBJ2-1; the D call may be TRBD1 or TRBD2 (5 bases each). CDR3 length: 14 amino acids. Germline CDR1 is SNHLY and CDR2 is FYNNEI. V was shortened by 8 bases and J by 5 bases, with 16 bases between the two germline ends. Written as DNA, the CDR3 is TGTGCCAGCGTACCGGGACGAGGGGACAATGAGCAGTTCTTC. Its translation is CASVPGRGDNEQFF. The full variable domain, with the rest looked up from reference TRBV2 and TRBJ2-1, is EPEVTQTPSHQVTQMGQEVILRCVPISNHLYFYWYRQILGQKVEFLVSFYNNEISEKSEIFDDQFSVERPDGSNFTLKIRSTKLEDSAMYFCASVPGRGDNEQFFGPGTRLTVL.

The rearrangement links TRBV5-5 to TRBJ1-6, with 7 bases that match TRBD1. V was clipped by 0 bases and J by 1 base; unmatched bases: 7. The CDR3 runs 18 residues. Per germline, CDR1 SGHKS and CDR2 YYEKEE (reference sequence). In nucleotides, the CDR3 is TGTGCCAGCAGCTTGGAGGCAGGGGGAAGGTCCTATAATTCACCCCTCCACTTT. It is translated as CASSLEAGGRSYNSPLHF.

The V call is TRBV30, the J call TRBJ2-1, with TRBD1 as a possible D gene (5 bases). From germline, CDR1 is GTSNPN and CDR2 SVGIG (reference sequence). This CDR3 contains 15 residues. V dropped 3 bases and J dropped 4 bases, with 16 bases sitting between them. CDR3 residues: CAWREQVITYNEQFF. CDR3 in DNA: TGTGCCTGGAGGGAACAGGTGATAACGTACAATGAGCAGTTCTTC. Based on the CDR3 plus reference TRBV30 and TRBJ2-1, the full variable domain is SQTIHQWPATLVQPVGSPLSLECTVEGTSNPNLYWYRQAAGRGLQLLFYSVGIGQISSEVPQNLSASRPQDRQFILSSKKLLLSDSGFYLCAWREQVITYNEQFFGPGTRLTVL.

CDR3 nucleotides: TGTGCCAGCAGCGTAGAGAGCAGTCCTATGAATTACGAGCAGTACTTC. This gives the protein CASSVESSPMNYEQYF. The chain joins TRBV9 to TRBJ2-7; no definite D call. CDR1 is SGDLS and CDR2 is YYNGEE in the germline V gene. The CDR3 consists of 16 residues. Trimming shortened V by 0 bases and J by 4 bases, and 17 bases separated the two germline ends.

The rearrangement uses TRBV7-9 and TRBJ1-3, with a weak D call TRBD1 (6 bases). V lost 5 bases and J lost 8, with 13 bases in between. Germline CDR1 SEHNR, CDR2 FQNEAQ (reference sequence). The CDR3 consists of 13 residues. CDR3 bases: TGTGCCAGCAGCGCCACAGGGATGCACACCATATATTTT. This sequence encodes CASSATGMHTIYF.

The chain uses TRBV24-1 and TRBJ2-7; no reliable D call. CDR3 length equals 12 residues. Trimming cost V 3 bases and J 5 bases, with 7 bases left between them. Germline CDR1 reads KGHDR; CDR2 reads SFDVKD. CDR3 bases: TGTGCCACCAGTGATACTGGGGACGAGCAGTACTTC. Its translation is CATSDTGDEQYF.

The chain carries TRBV6-5 and TRBJ1-2, with D uncertain. V was shortened by 5 bases and J by 1 base, with 14 bases between the two germline ends. Looked up from germline, CDR1 is MNHEY and CDR2 is SVGAGI. This CDR3 has 15 residues. The CDR3 region has the DNA TGTGCCAGCAGTCCGTACTCATGGGGTAACTATGGCTACACCTTC. Translated: CASSPYSWGNYGYTF.

The chain is built from TRBV3-1 (or the pseudogene TRBV3-2) and TRBJ2-4; tentatively, D is TRBD2 (5 bases). The CDR3 has 17 amino acids. Per the germline V gene, CDR1 is LGHDT and CDR2 is YNNKEL (reference sequence). Trimming took 0 bases from V and 0 from J, leaving 12 bases between them. CDR3 coding DNA: TGTGCCAGCAGCCAAGATTGGGGAGATCTAGCCAAAAACATTCAGTACTTC. Residues: CASSQDWGDLAKNIQYF.

V usage is TRBV11-1 and J usage is TRBJ1-3; the D gene is possibly TRBD1 (6 bases). CDR1 and CDR2 (germline): SGHAT, FQDESV (reference sequence). V lost 3 bases to trimming and J lost 2 bases, with 11 bases between them. This CDR3 is built from 15 residues. The CDR3 nucleotides read TGTGCCAGCAGCTTCTCCACAGGGCCTGGAAACACCATATATTTT. Translation: CASSFSTGPGNTIYF.

The chain recombines TRBV23-1 with TRBJ2-7; 7 nucleotides align to TRBD1. TRBV23-1 is assigned to the ORF class and has an uncertain function. This CDR3 has 14 residues. V gave up 2 bases and J gave up 5 bases; unmatched junction bases: 6. The chain's CDR3 is CASSQPLGGHEQYF. The CDR3 bases are TGCGCCAGCAGTCAACCGTTAGGGGGCCACGAGCAGTACTTC.

V is TRBV6-2 or TRBV6-3 and J is TRBJ2-7; the D gene could be TRBD1 or TRBD2 (8 bases each). This CDR3 is built from 18 residues. Trimming took off 2 bases at V and 3 bases at J, with 23 bases between the two ends. Germline CDR1 reads MNHEY; CDR2 reads SVGEGT. CDR3 nucleotides: TGTGCCAGCAGTTACCCGACAGGGGCCAGCGGGAGAATCTACGAGCAGTACTTC. Translating gives CASSYPTGASGRIYEQYF.

This clone was seen a single time. This chain joins TRBV6-1 and TRBJ1-3; TRBD1 might be the D (5 bases). Trimming stripped 1 base from V and 0 bases from J, with 7 bases between. This CDR3 spans 15 amino acids. Per germline, CDR1 MNHNS and CDR2 SASEGT. The CDR3 DNA reads TGTGCCAGCAGTGAAGGGGACCGCTCTGGAAACACCATATATTTT. Residues: CASSEGDRSGNTIYF.

The gene calls are TRBV30 and TRBJ1-1; a weak D match, TRBD1 (5 bases). The V end lost 0 bases, the J end lost 3 bases, and 11 bases lay between the germline ends. The CDR3 runs 14 residues. Germline V gene sequence: CDR1 GTSNPN, CDR2 SVGIG (reference sequence). This chain's CDR3 is CAWSVRGGDTEAFF. The CDR3 DNA sequence: TGTGCCTGGAGTGTACGCGGAGGGGACACTGAAGCTTTCTTT. Using reference TRBV30 and TRBJ1-1 for the parts outside the CDR3, the full variable domain is SQTIHQWPATLVQPVGSPLSLECTVEGTSNPNLYWYRQAAGRGLQLLFYSVGIGQISSEVPQNLSASRPQDRQFILSSKKLLLSDSGFYLCAWSVRGGDTEAFFGQGTRLTVV.